The clone carrying this T cell receptor beta chain was seen many times. This record comes from a study of CD8+CD57+ T cells in acquired aplastic anemia. Study summary: When averaged, DNA from sorted CD4+ and CD8+ cells came to around 3.4 ug.

Between the trimmed V and J ends, which lost 6 bases and 5 bases, there was a span of 20 bases. The CDR3 consists of 15 residues. Germline-derived CDR1 and CDR2 are MNHNS and SASEGT. Flow cytometry had shown expanded CD8+CD57+ cells in the patients chosen for sequencing. Patients uniformly had severe acquired aplastic anemia. The template used for profiling TCR beta VDJ and CDR3 was genomic DNA. TCRdb re-called the reads through MiXCR, storing one row per CDR3 protein. The sample records 150,000 to 200,000 distinct CDR3 sequences, more than 45% being singletons. This sequence joins TRBV6-1 and TRBJ2-7, with D possibly being TRBD2 (7 bases). Sequencing was carried out using sorted CD4+, CD8+, or CD8+CD57+ T cells (not recorded which) from PBMCs. The clonotype was recovered from a human donor with aplastic anemia. CDR3 DNA: TGTGCCAGCAGAGACGGGGGAGGGGGATCCCACGAGCAGTACTTC. The encoded protein is CASRDGGGGSHEQYF.